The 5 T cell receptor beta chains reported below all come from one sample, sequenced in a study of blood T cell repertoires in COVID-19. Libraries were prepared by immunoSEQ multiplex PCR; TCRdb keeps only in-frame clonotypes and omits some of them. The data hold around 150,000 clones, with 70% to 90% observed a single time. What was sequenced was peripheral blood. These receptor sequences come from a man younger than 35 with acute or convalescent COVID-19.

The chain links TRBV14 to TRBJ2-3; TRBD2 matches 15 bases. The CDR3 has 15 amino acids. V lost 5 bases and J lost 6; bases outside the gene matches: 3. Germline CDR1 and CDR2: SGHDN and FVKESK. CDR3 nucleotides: TGTGCCAGCAGCGGACTAGCGGGGGGGCCTGATACGCAGTATTTT. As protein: CASSGLAGGPDTQYF. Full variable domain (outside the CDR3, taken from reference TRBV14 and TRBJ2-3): EAGVTQFPSHSVIEKGQTVTLRCDPISGHDNLYWYRRVMGKEIKFLLHFVKESKQDESGMPNNRFLAERTGGTYSTLKVQPAELEDSGVYFCASSGLAGGPDTQYFGPGTRLTVL.

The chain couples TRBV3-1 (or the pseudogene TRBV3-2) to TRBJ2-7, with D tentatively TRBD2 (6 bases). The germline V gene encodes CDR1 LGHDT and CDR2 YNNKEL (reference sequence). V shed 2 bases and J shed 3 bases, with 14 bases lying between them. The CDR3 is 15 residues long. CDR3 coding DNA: TGTGCCAGCAGCCAATACGGGACTGGGGACTACGAGCAGTACTTC. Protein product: CASSQYGTGDYEQYF.

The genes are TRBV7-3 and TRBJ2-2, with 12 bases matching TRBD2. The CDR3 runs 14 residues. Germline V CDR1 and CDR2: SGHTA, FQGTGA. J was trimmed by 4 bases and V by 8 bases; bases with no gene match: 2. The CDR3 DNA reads TGTGCCAGCGGACTAGCGGGGACCACCGGGGAGCTGTTTTTT. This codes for CASGLAGTTGELFF.

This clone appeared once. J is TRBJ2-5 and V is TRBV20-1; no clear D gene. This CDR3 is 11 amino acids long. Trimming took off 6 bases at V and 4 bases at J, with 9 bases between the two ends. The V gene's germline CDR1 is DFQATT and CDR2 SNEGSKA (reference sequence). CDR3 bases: TGCAGTGCCACCCCGGGAGAGACCCAGTACTTC. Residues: CSATPGETQYF.

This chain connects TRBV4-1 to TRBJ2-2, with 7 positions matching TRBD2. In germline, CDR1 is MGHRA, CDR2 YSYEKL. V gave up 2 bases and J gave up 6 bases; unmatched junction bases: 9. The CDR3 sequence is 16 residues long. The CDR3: CASSQPPAGEAGELFF. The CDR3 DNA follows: TGCGCCAGCAGCCAACCTCCTGCGGGGGAGGCCGGGGAGCTGTTTTTT.